This T cell receptor beta chain was found in a study of OX40 agonist ivuxolimab in advanced cancers. Notes on the study in general: Certain nonresponding patients likewise had low normalized T-cell clonal expansion.

Generated by immunoSEQ multiplex PCR, the TCRdb table keeps only in-frame clones and is missing some. Here the sample spans under 40,000 clones, roughly 84% being singletons. CDR1 is SNHLY, CDR2 FYNNEI, per germline. V was shortened by 3 bases and J by 3 bases, with 9 bases between the two germline ends. CDR3 length: 14 residues. As to this clone: Its antigen is as yet unknown.

The source material was CD4+ or CD8+ T cells sorted from blood, sampled in a trial of the OX40 agonist ivuxolimab. The chain employs TRBV2 and TRBJ2-1, with D perhaps given as TRBD1 or TRBD2 (5 bases each). The TCR comes from an adult with an advanced solid tumor such as melanoma, head and neck, liver or kidney cancer. The CDR3, as DNA: TGTGCCAGCAGTGATCCAGGGAGCTACAATGAGCAGTTCTTC. It is translated as CASSDPGSYNEQFF.